This T cell receptor beta chain comes out of a study of T cells expressing NK-cell markers. Study at large: Sorted CD3+CD56-NKG2C+, CD3+CD56+NKG2C- and CD3+CD56+NKG2C+ T cells were the source of the TCR beta repertoires. Findings and caveats of the study: A range of about 1.0-7.0% of CD8+ T cells consisted of dominant NKG2C+ clonotypes in about six donors.

Germline V lookup: CDR1 MNHEY, CDR2 SVGAGI. The CDR3 runs 17 residues. For this clonotype: Its antigen remains unknown.

Researchers built TCR beta cDNA using 5'RACE template switching with UMIs. TCRdb derives one entry per CDR3 protein from the 5' RACE reads, leaving out DNA. The sample features approximately 170,000 distinct CDR3 sequences, with around 20% in its top ten. The sequencing sample was made of blood T cells: a sorted CD56 or NKG2C T cell subset, CD4+ or CD8+ T cells, or bulk PBMC T cells (not recorded which). The chain carries TRBV6-5 and TRBJ1-1; TCRdb's D call of TRBD1 is untestable without DNA. The receptor's source is a man aged 18-70 years in good health. The CDR3 is CASSHLDIPYLNTEAFF.